Shown below are 25 T cell receptor beta chains from a single sample sequenced in a study of human T cells and chemical hapten exposure. TCRdb re-derived calls from the RACE reads in MiXCR, one entry per CDR3 protein. The sample has hundreds of thousands of distinct CDR3 sequences, around 6% seen once. Time point reported: patch test 2, 6 weeks after DPC sensitization. As to treatment: therapeutic diphenylcyclopropenone sensitization with weekly scalp DPC. This specimen was whole blood, taken in connection with sensitization to the hapten diphenylcyclopropenone (DPC). The receptor source for this set is a woman between 18 and 29 years old with alopecia areata. Some clones in this sample may be carry-over from other donors' samples.

This clonotype was detected many times. The V call is TRBV6-5, the J call TRBJ1-1, with D unresolved. Deletions cut 0 bases from V and 5 bases from J, with 7 bases between. Germline V gene lookup returns CDR1 MNHEY and CDR2 SVGAGI. This CDR3 spans 13 amino acids. CDR3 sequence (DNA): TGTGCCAGCAGTTACTCGATTTCGACTGAAGCTTTCTTT. Translating it yields CASSYSISTEAFF.

This clonotype was seen a few times. This chain joins TRBV3-1 and TRBJ2-1, with TRBD1 matching 7 bases. Per germline, CDR1 LGHDT and CDR2 YNNKEL (reference sequence). CDR3 size: 19 residues. V was clipped by 0 bases and J by 5 bases; unmatched bases: 16. As DNA, the CDR3 is TGTGCCAGCAGCCAAGACGGAACAGGGGATCAACCTTACGACAATGAGCAGTTCTTC. It is translated as CASSQDGTGDQPYDNEQFF.

CDR3 in amino acids: CASSKRTGESEQYF. The CDR3 DNA reads TGTGCCAGCAGCAAGAGGACTGGCGAGAGCGAGCAGTACTTC. This chain links TRBV11-1 with TRBJ2-7; D perhaps matches TRBD2 (5 bases). The CDR3 spans 14 residues. Germline CDR1 SGHAT, CDR2 FQDESV (reference sequence). Trimming pared 5 bases from V and 6 bases from J, leaving 17 bases between.

This chain links TRBV25-1 with TRBJ2-3; D could derive from TRBD1 or TRBD2 (5 bases each). V dropped 3 bases and J dropped 4 bases, with 11 bases sitting between them. CDR1 is MGHDK and CDR2 is SYGVNS in the germline V gene. CDR3 length: 14 residues. CDR3 region: CASSDVGRADTQYF. The CDR3 nucleotides are TGTGCCAGCAGTGACGTGGGGCGGGCAGATACGCAGTATTTT.

This clonotype was counted many times. The chain employs TRBV7-2 and TRBJ2-1, with 9 bases lining up with TRBD1. Looked up from germline, CDR1 is SGHTA and CDR2 is FQGNSA. V lost 4 bases to trimming and J lost 10 bases; unmatched junction nucleotides: 5. This CDR3 has 13 residues. This CDR3 is CASSSGTGREQFF. DNA of the CDR3: TGTGCCAGCAGCTCCGGGACAGGGAGAGAGCAGTTCTTC.

This clonotype was detected a few times. For the CDR3, the DNA is TGTGCCAGCAGTTTGCGCGCTATGGCACGTACTAGCACAGATACGCAGTATTTT. It translates to CASSLRAMARTSTDTQYF. The gene calls are TRBV12-3 or TRBV12-4 and TRBJ2-3; D is ambiguous. V was trimmed by 3 bases and J by 0 bases, leaving 19 bases between them. The CDR3 contains 18 residues.

This clonotype was counted only a few times. This chain links TRBV6-2 or TRBV6-3 with TRBJ1-1; D unclear. CDR1 is MNHEY and CDR2 is SVGEGT in the germline V gene. The V end was cut by 5 bases, the J end by 10 bases, with 11 bases between. The CDR3 runs to 11 residues. In nucleotides, the CDR3 is TGTGCCAGCAGTCAGACAAGGTTAGCTTTCTTT. Translation gives CASSQTRLAFF.

This clonotype has ten or more counts. The chain carries TRBV6-5 and TRBJ1-5; D remains ambiguous. Germline V gene lookup returns CDR1 MNHEY and CDR2 SVGAGI. The CDR3 has 15 amino acids. V shed 6 bases and J shed 4 bases, with 16 bases lying between them. The CDR3 sequence is CASSPHEAPNQPQHF. CDR3 in DNA: TGTGCCAGCAGCCCCCACGAGGCCCCTAATCAGCCCCAGCATTTT.

This clonotype was found many times. The V and J genes are TRBV29-1 and TRBJ1-5, with TRBD1 identical over 7 bases. The V segment lost 4 bases and the J segment 7 bases; nucleotides outside the gene matches: 4. There are 12 residues in the CDR3. The V gene's germline CDR1 is SQVTM and CDR2 ANQGSEA. The CDR3 DNA reads TGCAGCGTTGTACAGGGGCGGCAGCCCCAGCATTTT. Its translation: CSVVQGRQPQHF.

This clonotype was counted only a few times. Here the CDR3 reads CSARDGDREYRYGYTF. In DNA form, the CDR3 reads TGCAGTGCTAGAGACGGGGACAGGGAGTATAGGTATGGCTACACCTTC. The chain links TRBV20-1 to TRBJ1-2, with TRBD1 matching over 9 bases. Germline lookup yields CDR1 DFQATT and CDR2 SNEGSKA (reference sequence). J was trimmed by 5 bases and V by 0 bases; bases with no gene match: 10. CDR3 length: 16 amino acids.

The table lists this clonotype with a few counts. V and J are TRBV12-3 or TRBV12-4 and TRBJ2-3; a possible D gene is TRBD2 (6 bases). Trimming left V 3 bases short and J 6 bases short, with 10 bases between. This CDR3 has 13 amino acids. The CDR3: CASSFSGRDTQYF. In nucleotides, the CDR3 is TGTGCCAGCAGTTTCAGCGGGCGGGATACGCAGTATTTT.

This clonotype was observed many times. This chain uses TRBV24-1 with TRBJ1-1; no clear D. CDR1 is KGHDR and CDR2 is SFDVKD in the germline V gene. The CDR3 sequence is 13 residues long. The germline V and J ends were trimmed by 3 bases and 1 base, with 5 bases remaining between them. CDR3 protein: CATSDNGNTEAFF. CDR3 sequence (DNA): TGTGCCACCAGTGATAACGGGAACACTGAAGCTTTCTTT.

In its sample, this clonotype was seen many times. This chain joins TRBV6-5 and TRBJ1-3, with a possible D match to TRBD1 (6 bases). This CDR3 comprises 15 residues. Germline V lookup: CDR1 MNHEY, CDR2 SVGAGI. Trimming cost V 6 bases and J 0 bases, with 12 bases left between them. The CDR3, as DNA: TGTGCCAGCAGATTTACACAGGGCTCTGGAAACACCATATATTTT. This gives the protein CASRFTQGSGNTIYF.

This clonotype occurred many times. The chain is built from TRBV7-9 and TRBJ1-1; tentative D call: TRBD1 (5 bases). The CDR3 runs to 13 residues. Trimming stripped 6 bases from V and 6 bases from J, with 14 bases between. CDR1 and CDR2 from the germline V gene are SEHNR and FQNEAQ (reference sequence). The CDR3 region has the DNA TGTGCCAGCAGTTGGGACCGAGGGGCTGAAGCTTTCTTT. This encodes CASSWDRGAEAFF.

The chain links TRBV27 to TRBJ1-4; D not resolved. The CDR3 is 13 residues long. The V end was cut by 3 bases, the J end by 7 bases, with 9 bases between. The germline V gene encodes CDR1 MNHEY and CDR2 SMNVEV (reference sequence). In nucleotides, the CDR3 is TGTGCCAGCAGTTTTGACTGGGGTGAAAAACTGTTTTTT. Its protein product is CASSFDWGEKLFF.

This clonotype showed up many times. V and J are TRBV4-1 and TRBJ1-1; TRBD1 agrees at 8 bases. V lost 1 base, J lost 10 bases, and 2 bases stayed unmatched. Germline CDR1 is MGHRA and CDR2 is YSYEKL. This CDR3 has 12 residues. The CDR3 reads CASSQVTGGAFF. The DNA for the CDR3 is TGCGCCAGCAGCCAAGTAACAGGGGGAGCTTTCTTT.

The rearrangement uses TRBV5-4 and TRBJ2-7; a possible D gene is TRBD1 (6 bases). The CDR3 extends over 12 amino acids. Germline values: CDR1 SGHNT, CDR2 YYREEE (reference sequence). Deletions cut 0 bases from V and 13 bases from J, with 14 bases between. The CDR3 loop is CASSLDRQVLYF. CDR3 bases: TGTGCCAGCAGCTTGGACCGACAGGTCCTTTACTTC.

This clonotype was seen more than once but under ten times. The chain has TRBV2 and TRBJ2-3, with TRBD1 identical over 9 bases. The CDR3 extends over 15 amino acids. Germline CDR1 SNHLY, CDR2 FYNNEI. V lost 6 bases to trimming and J lost 4 bases; unmatched junction nucleotides: 8. CDR3 DNA sequence: TGTGCCAGCAGGGGGACAGGGCTAAAATCAGATACGCAGTATTTT. Translated: CASRGTGLKSDTQYF.

This clonotype occurred a few times. This chain joins TRBV7-9 and TRBJ2-2; 8 nucleotides agree with TRBD1. V lost 8 bases to trimming and J lost 4 bases; unmatched junction nucleotides: 9. This CDR3 comprises 15 residues. Germline V gene sequence: CDR1 SEHNR, CDR2 FQNEAQ (reference sequence). The chain's CDR3 is CASYQGDRSTGELFF. The CDR3 nucleotides read TGTGCCAGCTATCAAGGGGACAGGTCCACCGGGGAGCTGTTTTTT. The complete variable domain, with remaining parts taken from reference TRBV7-9 and TRBJ2-2, reads DTGVSQNPRHKITKRGQNVTFRCDPISEHNRLYWYRQTLGQGPEFLTYFQNEAQLEKSRLLSDRFSAERPKGSFSTLEIQRTEQGDSAMYLCASYQGDRSTGELFFGEGSRLTVL.

This clonotype was detected a few times. The chain combines TRBV18 with TRBJ1-6; D unclear. The CDR3 is 15 amino acids. Germline CDR1 and CDR2: KGHSH and LQKENI. The ends were cut back, 3 bases at V and 9 bases at J, with 15 bases in the middle. Written as DNA, the CDR3 is TGTGCCAGCTCACCTTCTACAGCAATGAGTTCACCCCTCCACTTT. Residues: CASSPSTAMSSPLHF.

This clonotype was detected ten times or more. J is TRBJ1-1 and V is TRBV29-1; D gene uncertain. V was shortened by 3 bases and J by 4 bases, with 18 bases between the two germline ends. The CDR3 spans 15 residues. CDR1 is SQVTM, CDR2 ANQGSEA, per germline. CDR3 in DNA: TGCAGCGTTGACGATAGGACGACCCGAGGCACTGAAGCTTTCTTT. Translating gives CSVDDRTTRGTEAFF.

This clonotype has at least ten counts. The genes are TRBV7-3 and TRBJ1-1; no reliable D call. The CDR3 is 14 residues long. Germline V lookup: CDR1 SGHTA, CDR2 FQGTGA. Trimming stripped 4 bases from V and 4 bases from J, with 13 bases between. The CDR3 DNA sequence: TGTGCCAGCAGCTCCAGTGGGCCGGGCACTGAAGCTTTCTTT. Translation gives CASSSSGPGTEAFF.

The CDR3 DNA sequence: TGTGCCAGCAGCTTCAGACAGGGGAATATCCAAGAGACCCAGTACTTC. It translates to CASSFRQGNIQETQYF. The chain employs TRBV7-9 and TRBJ2-5; 8 bases are a match to TRBD1. Trimming removed 3 bases from V and 1 base from J; junction bases left unmatched: 7. The CDR3 consists of 16 residues. CDR1 SEHNR and CDR2 FQNEAQ come from the germline V gene (reference sequence).

The chain employs TRBV29-1 and TRBJ1-1, with D uncertain. This CDR3 spans 12 amino acids. V was clipped by 6 bases and J by 1 base, with 9 bases between them. CDR1 is SQVTM and CDR2 is ANQGSEA in the germline V gene. CDR3 coding DNA: TGCAGCGTCGAACAAGAGAACACTGAAGCTTTCTTT. Translated: CSVEQENTEAFF.

This clonotype was recorded many times. This rearrangement joins TRBV5-5 to TRBJ2-3, with 7 bases matching TRBD1. The CDR3 contains 16 residues. Germline V gene sequence: CDR1 SGHKS, CDR2 YYEKEE (reference sequence). The ends lost 3 bases at V and 2 bases at J; junction bases unmatched: 9. CDR3 sequence (DNA): TGTGCCAGCAGCTCGAACCCGGGACAGCTCACAGATACGCAGTATTTT. Translated: CASSSNPGQLTDTQYF. Full variable domain (missing parts from reference TRBV5-5 and TRBJ2-3): DAGVTQSPTHLIKTRGQQVTLRCSPISGHKSVSWYQQVLGQGPQFIFQYYEKEERGRGNFPDRFSARQFPNYSSELNVNALLLGDSALYLCASSSNPGQLTDTQYFGPGTRLTVL.